The 20 T cell receptor beta chains in this list originate from one sample, sequenced in a study of CD8 T cells in ankylosing spondylitis. TCRdb redid the calling of the 5' RACE reads with MiXCR, one entry per CDR3 protein. The profile shows about 130,000 distinct CDR3 sequences, around 7.9% of them singletons. Material: blood, either unsorted or a sorted T cell fraction (not recorded which). Every receptor here comes from a female donor with ankylosing spondylitis or in good health (not recorded which).

This clonotype was seen ten or more times. The chain recombines TRBV5-1 with TRBJ2-7; 7 nucleotides align to TRBD1. Germline CDR1 SGHRS, CDR2 YFSETQ. The CDR3 is 15 residues long. J was trimmed by 0 bases and V by 5 bases; bases with no gene match: 8. For the CDR3, the DNA is TGCGCCAGCAGAACAGGGGACCTTAGCTCCTACGAGCAGTACTTC. Protein: CASRTGDLSSYEQYF.

In this sample, this clonotype turned up many times. CDR3 in amino acids: CASSYRTGAEAFF. The CDR3 bases are TGTGCCAGCAGTTACCGGACAGGCGCAGAAGCTTTCTTT. The chain couples TRBV6-5 to TRBJ1-1; 7 bases match TRBD1. Trimming took 2 bases from V and 8 from J; bases not matched to a gene: 5. This CDR3 spans 13 amino acids. The germline gives CDR1 MNHEY, CDR2 SVGAGI.

This clonotype was counted many times. The chain recombines TRBV5-1 with TRBJ1-2; 10 positions match TRBD1. The CDR3 has 13 residues. Germline loops: CDR1 SGHRS, CDR2 YFSETQ. V lost 4 bases to trimming and J lost 5 bases; unmatched junction nucleotides: 2. CDR3 region: CASSQGQGYGYTF. CDR3 coding DNA: TGCGCCAGCAGCCAGGGACAGGGGTATGGCTACACCTTC.

Many counts were recorded for this clonotype. V and J are TRBV20-1 and TRBJ1-6, with no clear D. This CDR3 is built from 16 residues. Trimming cost V 7 bases and J 0 bases, with 16 bases left between them. The germline CDR1 and CDR2 sequences are DFQATT and SNEGSKA (reference sequence). CDR3 residues: CSVPLGGSSYNSPLHF. CDR3 DNA: TGCAGTGTCCCCCTTGGAGGGAGCTCCTATAATTCACCCCTCCACTTT.

This clonotype has a count of ten or more. This chain uses TRBV4-2 with TRBJ2-5; D remains unclear. The V end was cut by 4 bases, the J end by 4 bases, with 16 bases between. Germline CDR1 reads LGHNA; CDR2 reads YNFKEQ. This CDR3 region has 15 residues. The CDR3 sequence is CASSPYNDLAETQYF. In nucleotides, the CDR3 is TGTGCCAGCAGCCCGTATAACGACTTAGCAGAGACCCAGTACTTC.

This clonotype appeared many times. The genes are TRBV4-1 and TRBJ1-4; D may be TRBD1 (5 bases). Trimming removed 1 base at V and 7 bases at J, with 13 bases between. The V gene's germline CDR1 is MGHRA and CDR2 YSYEKL. This CDR3 has 15 amino acids. For the CDR3, the DNA is TGCGCCAGCAGCCAAGTTCCAGGGTCCGGTGAAAAACTGTTTTTT. Translating it yields CASSQVPGSGEKLFF.

There are many counts of this clonotype. V is TRBV7-8 and J is TRBJ2-5; TRBD2 agrees at 9 bases. Per the germline V gene, CDR1 is SGHVS and CDR2 is FQNEAQ. The CDR3 sequence is 14 residues long. J lost 5 bases, V lost 4 bases, and 5 bases had no gene match. CDR3 amino acids: CASSSSGARETQYF. The CDR3, as DNA: TGTGCCAGCAGCTCTAGCGGGGCCAGGGAGACCCAGTACTTC.

Concerning this clonotype: The junction and the germline gene differ at one end; a read error may be behind it. This CDR3 reads CASSPSPGRNEQIF. In DNA, the CDR3 is TGTGCCAGCTCACCATCACCAGGGCGGAATGAGCAGATCTTC. The chain employs TRBV18 and TRBJ2-1; weak D call: TRBD1 (5 bases). Germline V CDR1 and CDR2: KGHSH, LQKENI. This CDR3 is built from 14 residues.

In its sample, this clonotype was seen many times. The chain recombines TRBV19 with TRBJ2-7; the match to TRBD1 covers 9 bases. Germline CDR1 is LNHDA and CDR2 is SQIVND (reference sequence). V trimming: 3 bases; J trimming: 2 bases; junction bases outside the gene matches: 8. This CDR3 contains 16 residues. The CDR3 region is CASSIRRTGAPYEQYF. Here the CDR3 DNA reads TGTGCCAGTAGTATTAGGAGGACAGGGGCCCCCTACGAGCAGTACTTC.

The V and J genes are TRBV30 and TRBJ1-2; a weak D match, TRBD1 (6 bases). This CDR3 is built from 16 residues. CDR1 and CDR2 (germline): GTSNPN, SVGIG (reference sequence). Deletions cut 3 bases from V and 4 bases from J, with 21 bases between. The CDR3 DNA reads TGTGCCTGGAGACCCTTGGGGGCAGTGCCAAGCTATGGCTACACCTTC. Residues: CAWRPLGAVPSYGYTF.

This clonotype occurred many times. The V gene is TRBV27, the J gene TRBJ2-3; perhaps TRBD2 as D (6 bases). CDR3 length: 16 residues. Germline CDR1 is MNHEY and CDR2 is SMNVEV (reference sequence). Trimming took 6 bases from V and 0 from J, leaving 16 bases between them. For the CDR3, the DNA is TGTGCCAGCAGCGCGATCGGACTACCGAGCACAGATACGCAGTATTTT. Protein: CASSAIGLPSTDTQYF.

Ten or more counts support this clonotype. In nucleotides, the CDR3 is TGTGCCAGCAGCTTAGAAACAGGAGATTATGAAGCTTTCTTT. Amino acids: CASSLETGDYEAFF. The rearrangement uses TRBV7-9 and TRBJ1-1; D is perhaps TRBD1 (5 bases). Germline assignment: CDR1 SEHNR and CDR2 FQNEAQ (reference sequence). The germline V and J ends were trimmed by 1 base and 7 bases, with 13 bases remaining between them. The CDR3 extends over 14 amino acids.

This clonotype occurred many times. V is TRBV3-1 and J is TRBJ2-1; either TRBD1 or TRBD2 may fit D (6 bases each). Trimming cost V 1 base and J 1 base, with 14 bases left between them. The length of the CDR3 is 17 residues. Germline V gives CDR1 LGHDT, CDR2 YNNKEL (reference sequence). CDR3 region: CASSQVGGHKSYNEQFF. The CDR3 coding sequence is TGTGCCAGCAGCCAAGTTGGGGGGCACAAGTCCTACAATGAGCAGTTCTTC.

This clonotype occurred a few times. This chain joins TRBV6-5 and TRBJ1-1; D uncertain. Germline CDR1 and CDR2: MNHEY and SVGAGI. V was shortened by 7 bases and J by 7 bases, with 10 bases between the two germline ends. The CDR3 has 11 amino acids. CDR3 sequence (DNA): TGTGCCAGCACCCAGAAATTTGAAGCTTTCTTT. Its translation: CASTQKFEAFF.

This clonotype was observed many times. This rearrangement joins TRBV29-1 to TRBJ1-2, with D perhaps matching TRBD1 (5 bases). The CDR3 extends over 14 amino acids. Germline-derived CDR1 and CDR2 are SQVTM and ANQGSEA. The V and J ends lost 5 bases and 6 bases respectively, with 19 bases between them. The CDR3 region is CSVKMVGGADGYTF. The CDR3 nucleotides read TGCAGCGTTAAAATGGTCGGCGGGGCTGATGGCTACACCTTC.

This clonotype was picked up many times. The genes are TRBV5-1 and TRBJ1-1; no clear D. This CDR3 comprises 12 residues. Germline lookup yields CDR1 SGHRS and CDR2 YFSETQ. Trimming stripped 10 bases from V and 0 bases from J, with 10 bases between. Here the CDR3 reads CADWKVNTEAFF. The DNA of the CDR3 is TGCGCCGATTGGAAAGTGAACACTGAAGCTTTCTTT.

Ten or more counts support this clonotype. V usage is TRBV6-5 and J usage is TRBJ2-1; possibly TRBD1 for D (5 bases). The CDR3 extends over 15 amino acids. Germline CDR1 and CDR2: MNHEY and SVGAGI. V lost 2 bases, J lost 4 bases, and 12 bases lay in between. The CDR3 region has the DNA TGTGCCAGCAGTTACAGGGGTTTGGGGTACAATGAGCAGTTCTTC. Amino acids: CASSYRGLGYNEQFF.

The sample holds a few counts of this clonotype. A much bigger clone sits one base away, suggesting this may be a read error. The chain joins TRBV7-7 to TRBJ2-1, with 8 bases identical to TRBD1. Germline CDR1 SSHAT, CDR2 FNYEAQ (reference sequence). The CDR3 is 15 residues long. CDR3 loop: CSSSLIQGAWNEQFF. CDR3 nucleotide sequence: TGTTCTAGCAGCTTAATCCAGGGGGCCTGGAATGAGCAGTTCTTC.

This clonotype was seen at least ten times. This rearrangement joins TRBV2 to TRBJ2-3; D remains ambiguous. Germline V gene sequence: CDR1 SNHLY, CDR2 FYNNEI. The CDR3 extends over 15 amino acids. Deletions cut 7 bases from V and 4 bases from J, with 18 bases between. Here the CDR3 reads CASKASFPEPDTQYF. In nucleotides, the CDR3 is TGTGCCAGCAAAGCCTCATTCCCAGAACCAGATACGCAGTATTTT.

In this sample, this clonotype turned up many times. J is TRBJ2-7 and V is TRBV27; no firm D call. CDR3 size: 12 residues. The germline gives CDR1 MNHEY, CDR2 SMNVEV (reference sequence). The V gene lost 5 bases and the J gene lost 4 bases, with 9 bases spanning the gap. DNA for the CDR3: TGTGCCAGCAGTGGCCCCGGGTACGAGCAGTACTTC. Its translation: CASSGPGYEQYF.